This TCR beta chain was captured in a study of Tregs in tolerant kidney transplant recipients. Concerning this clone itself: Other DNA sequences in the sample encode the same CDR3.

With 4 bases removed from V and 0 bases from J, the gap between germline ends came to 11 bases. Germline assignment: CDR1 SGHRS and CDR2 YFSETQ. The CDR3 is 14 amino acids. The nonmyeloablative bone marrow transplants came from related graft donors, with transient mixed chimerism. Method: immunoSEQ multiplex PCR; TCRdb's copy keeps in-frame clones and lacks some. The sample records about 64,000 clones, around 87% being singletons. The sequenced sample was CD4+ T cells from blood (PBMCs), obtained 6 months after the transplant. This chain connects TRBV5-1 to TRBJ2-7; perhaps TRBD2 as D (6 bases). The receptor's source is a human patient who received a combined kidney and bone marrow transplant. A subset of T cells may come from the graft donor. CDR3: CASSPGTDSYEQYF. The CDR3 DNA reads TGCGCCAGCAGCCCCGGGACTGACTCCTACGAGCAGTACTTC.